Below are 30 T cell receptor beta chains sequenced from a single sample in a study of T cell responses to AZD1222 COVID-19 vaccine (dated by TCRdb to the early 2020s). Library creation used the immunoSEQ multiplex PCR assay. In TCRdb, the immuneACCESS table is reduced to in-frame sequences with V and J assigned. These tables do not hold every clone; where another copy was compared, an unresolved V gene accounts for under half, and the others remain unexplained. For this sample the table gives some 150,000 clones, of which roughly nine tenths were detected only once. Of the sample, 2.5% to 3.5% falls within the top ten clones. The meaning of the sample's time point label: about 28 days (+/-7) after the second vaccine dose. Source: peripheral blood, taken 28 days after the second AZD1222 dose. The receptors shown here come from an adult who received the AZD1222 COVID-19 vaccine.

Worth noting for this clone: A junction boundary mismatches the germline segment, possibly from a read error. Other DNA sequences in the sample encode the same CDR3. For the CDR3, the DNA is TGCGCCAGCAGTCAAGATCGAAATACGGCTAGCGGCTCCTACAATGAGCAGTTCTTC. Its protein product is CASSQDRNTASGSYNEQFF. The rearrangement links TRBV4-3 to TRBJ2-1; 7 bases are a match to TRBD2. Germline-derived CDR1 and CDR2 are LGHNA and YSLEER. The CDR3 spans 19 residues.

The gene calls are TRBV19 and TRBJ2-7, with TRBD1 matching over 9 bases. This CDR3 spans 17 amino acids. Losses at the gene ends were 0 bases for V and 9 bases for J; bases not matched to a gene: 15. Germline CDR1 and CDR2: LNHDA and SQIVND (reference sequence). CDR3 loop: CASSIDSGTGYSKRQYF. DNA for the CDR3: TGTGCCAGTAGTATAGATTCCGGGACAGGGTATTCGAAGAGGCAGTACTTC.

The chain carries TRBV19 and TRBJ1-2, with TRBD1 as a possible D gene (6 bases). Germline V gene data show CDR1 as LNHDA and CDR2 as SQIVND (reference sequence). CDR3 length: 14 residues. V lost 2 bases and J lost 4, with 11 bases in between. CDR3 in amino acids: CASSITGGAYGYTF. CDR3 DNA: TGTGCCAGTAGTATAACGGGGGGGGCCTATGGCTACACCTTC.

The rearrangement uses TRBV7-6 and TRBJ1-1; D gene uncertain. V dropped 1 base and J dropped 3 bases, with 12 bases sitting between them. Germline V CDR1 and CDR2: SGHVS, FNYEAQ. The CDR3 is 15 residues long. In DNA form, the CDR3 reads TGTGCCAGCAGCTTAGGATTGAGGCGGGACACTGAAGCTTTCTTT. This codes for CASSLGLRRDTEAFF.

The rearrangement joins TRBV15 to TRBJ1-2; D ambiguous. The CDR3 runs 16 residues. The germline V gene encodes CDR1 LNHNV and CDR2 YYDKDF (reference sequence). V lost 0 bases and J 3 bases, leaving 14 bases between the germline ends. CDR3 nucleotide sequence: TGTGCCACCAGCAGAGATCTGGACCGTCAAGACTATGGCTACACCTTC. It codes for CATSRDLDRQDYGYTF. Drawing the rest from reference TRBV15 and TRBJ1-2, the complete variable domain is DAMVIQNPRYQVTQFGKPVTLSCSQTLNHNVMYWYQQKSSQAPKLLFHYYDKDFNNEADTPDNFQSRRPNTSFCFLDIRSPGLGDTAMYLCATSRDLDRQDYGYTFGSGTRLTVV.

CDR3 DNA: TGCGCCAGCAGCTTACTAGCGCTTATTAGCTCCTACAATGAGCAGTTCTTC. This sequence encodes CASSLLALISSYNEQFF. This rearrangement joins TRBV5-1 to TRBJ2-1; 7 bases map to TRBD2. This CDR3 comprises 17 residues. The germline CDR1 and CDR2 sequences are SGHRS and YFSETQ. After removal of 2 bases from V and 0 bases from J, the junction contained 8 bases not matched to a gene.

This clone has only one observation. The CDR3 sequence is CASSLEAATGNTIYF. In nucleotides, the CDR3 is TGTGCCAGCAGCTTAGAGGCAGCGACTGGAAACACCATATATTTT. The chain has TRBV7-6 and TRBJ1-3; no clear D. This CDR3 region has 15 residues. CDR1 and CDR2 (germline): SGHVS, FNYEAQ. Trimming took off 1 base at V and 2 bases at J, with 9 bases between the two ends. Looking up the rest from reference TRBV7-6 and TRBJ1-3 gives the full variable domain: GAGVSQSPRYKVTKRGQDVALRCDPISGHVSLYWYRQALGQGPEFLTYFNYEAQQDKSGLPNDRFSAERPEGSISTLTIQRTEQRDSAMYRCASSLEAATGNTIYFGEGSWLTVV.

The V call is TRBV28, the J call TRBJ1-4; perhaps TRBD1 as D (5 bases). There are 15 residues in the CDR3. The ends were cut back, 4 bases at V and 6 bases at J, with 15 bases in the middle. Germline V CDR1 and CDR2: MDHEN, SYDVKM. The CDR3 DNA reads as TGTGCCAGCAGTTCCTTTGGGGGGAAGGATGAAAAACTGTTTTTT. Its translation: CASSSFGGKDEKLFF.

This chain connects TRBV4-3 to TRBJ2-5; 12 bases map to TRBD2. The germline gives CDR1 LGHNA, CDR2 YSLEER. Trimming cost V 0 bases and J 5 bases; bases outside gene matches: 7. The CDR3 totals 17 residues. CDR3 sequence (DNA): TGCGCCAGCAGCCAAGATCGGCCTAGCGGGAGGGACGAGACCCAGTACTTC. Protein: CASSQDRPSGRDETQYF.

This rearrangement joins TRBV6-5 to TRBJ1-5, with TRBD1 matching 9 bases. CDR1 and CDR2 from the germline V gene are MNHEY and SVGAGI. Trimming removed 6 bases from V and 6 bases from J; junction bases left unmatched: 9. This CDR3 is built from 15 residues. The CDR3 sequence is CASRPGTGRGQPQHF. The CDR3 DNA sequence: TGTGCCAGCAGACCCGGGACAGGGCGTGGTCAGCCCCAGCATTTT.

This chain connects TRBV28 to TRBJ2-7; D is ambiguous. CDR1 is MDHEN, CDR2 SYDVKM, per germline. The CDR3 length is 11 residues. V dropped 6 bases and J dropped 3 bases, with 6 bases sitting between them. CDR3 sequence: CASRINYEQYF. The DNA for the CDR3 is TGTGCCAGCAGGATAAACTACGAGCAGTACTTC.

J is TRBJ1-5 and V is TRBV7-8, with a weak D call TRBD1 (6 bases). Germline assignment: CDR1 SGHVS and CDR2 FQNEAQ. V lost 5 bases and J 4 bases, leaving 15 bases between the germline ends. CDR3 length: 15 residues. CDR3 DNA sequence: TGTGCCAGCAGCCCACGAGGGACACCGAATCAGCCCCAGCATTTT. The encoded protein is CASSPRGTPNQPQHF.

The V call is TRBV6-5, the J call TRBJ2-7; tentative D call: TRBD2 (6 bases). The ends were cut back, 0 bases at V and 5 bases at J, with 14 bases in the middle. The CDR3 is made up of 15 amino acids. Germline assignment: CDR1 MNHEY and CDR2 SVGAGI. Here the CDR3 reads CASSYSGLNTDEQYF. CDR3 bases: TGTGCCAGCAGTTACTCGGGACTTAATACCGACGAGCAGTACTTC.

CDR3 in DNA: TGTGCCAGCAAATCCCCGGGACTAGCGTCGAATGAGCAGTTCTTC. This sequence encodes CASKSPGLASNEQFF. The chain has TRBV28 and TRBJ2-1; the match to TRBD2 covers 10 bases. Germline trimming cut 7 bases from V and 7 bases from J; bases unmatched to any gene: 10. This CDR3 has 15 residues. From germline, CDR1 is MDHEN and CDR2 SYDVKM.

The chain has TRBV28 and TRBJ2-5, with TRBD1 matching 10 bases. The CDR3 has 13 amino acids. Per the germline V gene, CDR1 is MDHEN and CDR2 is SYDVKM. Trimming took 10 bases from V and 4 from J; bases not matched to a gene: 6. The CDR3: CAIDRGLVETQYF. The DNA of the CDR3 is TGTGCCATCGACAGGGGGCTCGTAGAGACCCAGTACTTC.

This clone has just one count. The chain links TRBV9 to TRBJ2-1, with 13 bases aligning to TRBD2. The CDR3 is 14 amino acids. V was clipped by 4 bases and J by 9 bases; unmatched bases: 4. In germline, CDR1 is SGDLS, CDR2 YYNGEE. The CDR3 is CASSPRTSGSEQFF. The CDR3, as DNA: TGTGCCAGCAGCCCCCGGACTAGCGGGAGTGAGCAGTTCTTC.

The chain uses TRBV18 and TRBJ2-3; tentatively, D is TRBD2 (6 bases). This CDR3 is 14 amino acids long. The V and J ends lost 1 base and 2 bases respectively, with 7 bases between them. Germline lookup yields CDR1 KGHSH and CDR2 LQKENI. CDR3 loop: CASSPLADTDTQYF. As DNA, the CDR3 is TGTGCCAGCTCACCACTAGCGGACACAGATACGCAGTATTTT.

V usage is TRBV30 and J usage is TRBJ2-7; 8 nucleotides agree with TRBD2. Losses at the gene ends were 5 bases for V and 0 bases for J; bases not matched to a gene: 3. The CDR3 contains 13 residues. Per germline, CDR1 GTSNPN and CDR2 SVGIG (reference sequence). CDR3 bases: TGTGCCTGGCGGACTAGCTCCTCCTACGAGCAGTACTTC. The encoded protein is CAWRTSSSYEQYF.

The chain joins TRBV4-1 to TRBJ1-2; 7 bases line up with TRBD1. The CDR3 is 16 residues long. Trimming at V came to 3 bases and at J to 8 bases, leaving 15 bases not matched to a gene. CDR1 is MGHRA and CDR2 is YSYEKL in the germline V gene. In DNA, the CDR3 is TGCGCCAGCAGCCAGGGGACAGTCTCTTTTAGGTCGGGCTACACCTTC. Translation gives CASSQGTVSFRSGYTF.

The CDR3 DNA sequence: TGTGCCAGCAGGGGCCCGGAACTCACTGAAGCTTTCTTT. This sequence encodes CASRGPELTEAFF. The rearrangement joins TRBV28 to TRBJ1-1; D not certain. V shed 6 bases and J shed 4 bases, with 12 bases lying between them. The CDR3 length is 13 residues. Germline V gives CDR1 MDHEN, CDR2 SYDVKM.

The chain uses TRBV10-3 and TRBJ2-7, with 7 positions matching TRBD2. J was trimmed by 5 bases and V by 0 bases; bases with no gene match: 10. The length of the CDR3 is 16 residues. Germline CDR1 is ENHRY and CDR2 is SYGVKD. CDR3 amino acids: CAISESNSGLEDEQYF. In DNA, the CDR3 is TGTGCCATCAGTGAGTCGAATTCCGGACTAGAGGACGAGCAGTACTTC.

DNA of the CDR3: TGTGCCAGCAGCCCCCAGGGAAACAGAAACTATGGCTACACCTTC. This encodes CASSPQGNRNYGYTF. The chain joins TRBV7-9 to TRBJ1-2; weak D call: TRBD1 (5 bases). This CDR3 is 15 amino acids long. Germline CDR1 and CDR2: SEHNR and FQNEAQ (reference sequence). Trimming cost V 5 bases and J 2 bases, with 15 bases left between them. The full variable domain, rest sourced from reference TRBV7-9 and TRBJ1-2, is DTGVSQNPRHKITKRGQNVTFRCDPISEHNRLYWYRQTLGQGPEFLTYFQNEAQLEKSRLLSDRFSAERPKGSFSTLEIQRTEQGDSAMYLCASSPQGNRNYGYTFGSGTRLTVV.

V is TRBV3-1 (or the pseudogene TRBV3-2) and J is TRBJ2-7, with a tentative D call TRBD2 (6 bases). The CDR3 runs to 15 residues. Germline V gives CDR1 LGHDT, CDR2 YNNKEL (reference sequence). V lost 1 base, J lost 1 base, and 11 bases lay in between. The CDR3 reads CASSQVKGRSYEQYF. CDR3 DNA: TGTGCCAGCAGCCAAGTTAAGGGGAGGTCCTACGAGCAGTACTTC.

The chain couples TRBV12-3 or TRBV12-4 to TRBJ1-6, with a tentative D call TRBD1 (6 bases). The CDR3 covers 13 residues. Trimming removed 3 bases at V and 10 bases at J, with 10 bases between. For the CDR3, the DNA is TGTGCCAGCAGTTTCAGGGGCGAATCACCCCTCCACTTT. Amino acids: CASSFRGESPLHF.

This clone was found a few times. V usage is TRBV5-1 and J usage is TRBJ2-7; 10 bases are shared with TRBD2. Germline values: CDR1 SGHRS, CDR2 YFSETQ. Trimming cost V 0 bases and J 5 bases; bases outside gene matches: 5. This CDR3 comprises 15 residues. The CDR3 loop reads CASSLEASGSDEQYF. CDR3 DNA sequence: TGCGCCAGCAGCTTGGAGGCTAGCGGGAGTGACGAGCAGTACTTC.

The CDR3 sequence is CAWSSPYNEQFF. The DNA of the CDR3 is TGTGCCTGGAGTTCCCCATACAATGAGCAGTTCTTC. V and J are TRBV30 and TRBJ2-1; no clear D. Germline V CDR1 and CDR2: GTSNPN, SVGIG (reference sequence). This CDR3 has 12 amino acids. Trimming left V 2 bases short and J 4 bases short, with 6 bases between.

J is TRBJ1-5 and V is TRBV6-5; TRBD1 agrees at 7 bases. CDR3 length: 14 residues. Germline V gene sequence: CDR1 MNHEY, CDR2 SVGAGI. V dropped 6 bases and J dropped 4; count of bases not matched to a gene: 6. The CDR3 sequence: CASRGTAYNQPQHF. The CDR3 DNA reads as TGTGCCAGCAGGGGGACAGCGTATAATCAGCCCCAGCATTTT.

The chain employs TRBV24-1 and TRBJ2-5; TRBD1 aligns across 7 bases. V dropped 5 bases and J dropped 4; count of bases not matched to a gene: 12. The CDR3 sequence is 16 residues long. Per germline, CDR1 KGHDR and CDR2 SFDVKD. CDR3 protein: CATSASIRGSGETQYF. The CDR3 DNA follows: TGTGCCACCAGTGCTTCAATCAGGGGGTCGGGAGAGACCCAGTACTTC.

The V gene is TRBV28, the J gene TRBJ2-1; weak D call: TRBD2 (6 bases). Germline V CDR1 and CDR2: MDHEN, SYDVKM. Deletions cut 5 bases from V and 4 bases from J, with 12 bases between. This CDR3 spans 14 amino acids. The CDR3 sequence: CASSGGATYNEQFF. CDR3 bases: TGTGCCAGCAGTGGCGGGGCGACTTACAATGAGCAGTTCTTC.

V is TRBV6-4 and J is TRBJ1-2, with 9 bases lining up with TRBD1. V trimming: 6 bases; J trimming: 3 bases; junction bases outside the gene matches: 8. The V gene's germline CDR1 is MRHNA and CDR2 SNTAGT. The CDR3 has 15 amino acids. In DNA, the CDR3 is TGTGCCAGCAGGACGACAGGGGGGATAGACTATGGCTACACCTTC. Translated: CASRTTGGIDYGYTF.